Listed here is a single T cell receptor beta chain. The source of the sample is a study of blood T cell repertoires in COVID-19. Study overall: Sample material is recorded as cDNA or gDNA derived from T cells, B-cell-depleted T cells, or PBMCs.

The table came from immunoSEQ multiplex PCR; TCRdb's copy has only in-frame clones and leaves some out. The sample includes under 150,000 clones, roughly 84% seen only once; the top ten take 5.5%. Losses at the gene ends were 2 bases for V and 1 base for J; bases not matched to a gene: 4. Germline CDR1 MGHDK, CDR2 SYGVNS. This CDR3 spans 16 amino acids. Study members were between about 18 and 100 years old and lived in 20 to 25 US regions. The chain employs TRBV25-1 and TRBJ2-5; 10 nucleotides align to TRBD2. The TCR was taken from a man aged 35 to 55 with acute COVID-19. The source material was PBMCs or T cells enriched from blood (not recorded which). CDR3 nucleotide sequence: TGTGCCAGCAGTGAAGAGGAGCGGGAGGGCCAAGAGACCCAGTACTTC. It yields the protein CASSEEEREGQETQYF.